The rows below give T cell receptor beta chains drawn from one sample of a study of blood T cell repertoires in COVID-19. This table comes from immunoSEQ multiplex PCR, and its TCRdb copy is limited to in-frame clones, with some not included. The sample lists 250,000 to 300,000 clones, around 90% occurring once. What was sequenced was PBMCs or T cells enriched from blood (not recorded which). The source is a woman younger than 45 who had recovered from COVID-19. The CDR3 runs from the conserved cysteine through the conserved F or W. The D gene is left open where the match is weak. Clone size is stated in some rows and not others, as once, few, many or a class when expanded.

TRBJ1-1 | TRBV28 | - | - | CASNGQLNTEAFF | TGTGCCAGCAATGGACAGTTGAACACTGAAGCTTTCTTT
TRBJ1-5 | TRBV19 | - | - | CASRGRGINQPQHF | TGTGCCAGTAGGGGGAGGGGGATCAATCAGCCCCAGCATTTT
TRBJ1-4 | TRBV24-1 | - | TRBD1 | CATSGTGNNEKLFF | TGTGCCACCAGTGGGACAGGGAATAATGAAAAACTGTTTTTT
TRBJ1-2 | TRBV25-1 | - | TRBD1 | CASSPRDRVIAAYGYTF | TGTGCCAGCAGTCCCCGGGACAGGGTTATCGCAGCCTATGGCTACACCTTC
TRBJ2-7 | TRBV12-1 | once | - | CASSLAPGLAIKGFAYEQYF | TGTGCCAGCAGCTTAGCTCCGGGACTAGCGATAAAGGGCTTCGCCTACGAGCAGTACTTC
TRBJ2-7 | TRBV13 | - | TRBD1 | CASSLGFRTGSSYEQYF | TGTGCCAGCAGCTTAGGGTTCAGGACAGGGAGCTCCTACGAGCAGTACTTC
TRBJ2-5 | TRBV11-2 | - | - | CASSTGPETQYF | TGTGCCAGCAGCACAGGCCCAGAGACCCAGTACTTC
TRBJ2-1 | TRBV7-9 | - | - | CASSPLGDSWKFF | TGTGCCAGCAGCCCCCTCGGGGACTCGTGGAAGTTCTTC
TRBJ2-7 | TRBV19 | - | - | CASSMGGPLKEQYF | TGTGCCAGTAGTATGGGAGGACCCCTTAAGGAGCAGTACTTC
TRBJ1-1 | TRBV7-9 | - | - | CASSVSQLNTEAFF | TGTGCCAGCAGCGTATCACAGTTAAACACTGAAGCTTTCTTT
TRBJ2-7 | TRBV7-6 | - | - | CASSPGLSNGNYEQYF | TGTGCCAGCAGCCCAGGACTATCCAATGGGAATTACGAGCAGTACTTC
TRBJ2-2 | TRBV2 | - | - | CASSPRTDNTGELFF | TGTGCCAGCAGTCCCCGGACAGACAACACCGGGGAGCTGTTTTTT
TRBJ1-1 | TRBV25-1 | - | - | CASSTSKGGNTEAFF | TGTGCCAGCAGTACCTCGAAAGGCGGGAACACTGAAGCTTTCTTT
TRBJ2-3 | TRBV9 | - | TRBD2 | CASSVATSGSTDTQYF | TGTGCCAGCAGCGTAGCTACTAGCGGGAGCACAGATACGCAGTATTTT
TRBJ2-7 | TRBV28 | - | - | CASSFYSYEQYF | TGTGCCAGCAGTTTTTACTCCTACGAGCAGTACTTC
TRBJ2-2 | TRBV19 | - | TRBD1 | CASSTDRDMNGELFF | TGTGCCAGTAGTACCGACAGGGACATGAACGGGGAGCTGTTTTTT